These T cell receptor beta chains were read from a single sample in a study of blood T cell repertoires in COVID-19. The data were produced by immunoSEQ multiplex PCR, yet TCRdb's version contains in-frame clones alone and is incomplete. This repertoire shows nearly 40,000 clones, about 90% found once; its top ten account for 7% to 9%. Sequences were obtained from peripheral blood. These receptors were taken from a woman aged 70-85 years with acute or convalescent COVID-19. Each CDR3 is given with its conserved first and last residue. The order of the fields is CDR3 DNA, CDR3 protein, D gene, V gene, clone size, CDR3 length, J gene. D genes are given only for firm matches. Only part of the rows carry a size: once, few, many, or a class if the clone is expanded.

TGTGCCAGCAGTTTAGGAGCAACTAATGAAAAACTGTTTTTT CASSLGATNEKLFF NA TRBV28 NA 14 TRBJ1-4
TGTGCCAGCAGCGTAGGAGCGGGGGGGCTTTATGAGCAGTTCTTC CASSVGAGGLYEQFF TRBD2 TRBV9 NA 15 TRBJ2-1
TGTGCCAGCAGCGGTGCGACAGGGGGGAAAGAAAAACTGTTTTTT CASSGATGGKEKLFF TRBD1 TRBV9 NA 15 TRBJ1-4
TGTGCCAGCAGCCCGGGACTAGCGGGGGGTGGAGAGACCCAGTACTTC CASSPGLAGGGETQYF TRBD2 TRBV7-9 NA 16 TRBJ2-5
TGTGCCAGCAGTTACCAGTCCAATGAGCAGTTCTTC CASSYQSNEQFF NA TRBV6-6 NA 12 TRBJ2-1
TGTGCCAGCAGCTTAGTCCCCCTAGATACGCAGTATTTT CASSLVPLDTQYF NA TRBV7-2 NA 13 TRBJ2-3
TGTGCCAGCTCACCACTAGCGACCCCCCTTGCAGATACGCAGTATTTT CASSPLATPLADTQYF NA TRBV18 NA 16 TRBJ2-3
TGTGCCAGCAGTGAATGGCAGGGCCTTGAGACCCAGTACTTC CASSEWQGLETQYF NA TRBV6-1 NA 14 TRBJ2-5
TGTGCCAGCAGTTTAGGAGATGGCTACACCTTC CASSLGDGYTF NA TRBV12-3/TRBV12-4 NA 11 TRBJ1-2
TGTGCCAGTAGTGGAAGGATCCGGGGCACTGAAGCTTTCTTT CASSGRIRGTEAFF NA TRBV19 NA 14 TRBJ1-1
TGCGCCAGCAGCATAGGTCCAGACAGGCTCCCTGAAGCTTTCTTT CASSIGPDRLPEAFF NA TRBV5-1 NA 15 TRBJ1-1
TGTGCCAGCAGCCCAGGGGGCCTAGCGGCGAACACCGGGGAGCTGTTTTTT CASSPGGLAANTGELFF NA TRBV3-1/TRBV3-2 NA 17 TRBJ2-2
TGCAGCGGGACAATTTCCTCTGGAAACACCATATATTTT CSGTISSGNTIYF NA TRBV29-1 NA 13 TRBJ1-3
TGCAGCCTCGGAGGCGGAGATACGCAGTATTTT CSLGGGDTQYF NA TRBV20-1 NA 11 TRBJ2-3
TGTGCCAGCAATTTCGAGGGGGGGGCCGTCACTGAAGCTTTCTTT CASNFEGGAVTEAFF NA TRBV6-5 NA 15 TRBJ1-1
TGTGCCAGCAGTTATCGAGGTACGGGGGTCAATGAGCAGTTCTTC CASSYRGTGVNEQFF NA TRBV6-2/TRBV6-3 once 15 TRBJ2-1
TGTGCCAGCAGCCAAACAGGGGAGTATGGCTACACCTTC CASSQTGEYGYTF TRBD1 TRBV14 NA 13 TRBJ1-2
TGTGCCACCAGTGACGCCCCCAGCGGGGGGTTCCAAGAGACCCAGTACTTC CATSDAPSGGFQETQYF TRBD2 TRBV24-1 NA 17 TRBJ2-5
TGTGCCAGCAGCCCGCCAACTAGCGGGGCTCAAGAGACCCAGTACTTC CASSPPTSGAQETQYF TRBD2 TRBV9 once 16 TRBJ2-5
TGTGCCATCAGACTAAGACAGGTCTTGAACACCGGGGAGCTGTTTTTT CAIRLRQVLNTGELFF NA TRBV10-3 NA 16 TRBJ2-2
TGCAGCGTTGCTCCTGGGCCCACCGGGGAGCTGTTTTTT CSVAPGPTGELFF NA TRBV29-1 NA 13 TRBJ2-2
TGCGCCAGCAGCCTCGAGCGGGCCTCCTACAATGAGCAGTTCTTC CASSLERASYNEQFF NA TRBV5-1 NA 15 TRBJ2-1
TGTGCCAGCAGCAAAGGGAGTAGCGGGCACACCGGGGAGCTGTTTTTT CASSKGSSGHTGELFF TRBD2 TRBV7-8 NA 16 TRBJ2-2
TGCGCCAGCAGCCAAGATGGGAGATCCGAAGCTTTCTTT CASSQDGRSEAFF NA TRBV4-3 NA 13 TRBJ1-1
TGTGCCACATCGGGACAGACAAGCAATCAGCCCCAGCATTTT CATSGQTSNQPQHF TRBD1 TRBV19 NA 14 TRBJ1-5
TGTGCCAGCAGCTTTTCGGGAGAAGAGACCCAGTACTTC CASSFSGEETQYF NA TRBV7-2 NA 13 TRBJ2-5
TGTGCCAGCAGTCCTTCTTCGCAGGGGAACAATGAGCAGTTCTTC CASSPSSQGNNEQFF NA TRBV7-3 NA 15 TRBJ2-1
TGCGCCAGCAGCTTTTCGGCGGGAGTGATCCCAGATACGCAGTATTTT CASSFSAGVIPDTQYF TRBD2 TRBV5-1 NA 16 TRBJ2-3
TGTGCCAGCAGCCAAGTCGGCAGGATTAATGAAAAACTGTTTTTT CASSQVGRINEKLFF NA TRBV3-1/TRBV3-2 NA 15 TRBJ1-4
TGTGCCAGCAGCTCCGCCGGACAGAACTATAATTCACCCCTCCACTTT CASSSAGQNYNSPLHF NA TRBV9 NA 16 TRBJ1-6
TGTGCCAGCAGTGATCGGGAGCGAGCCGGGGGTCCCAATGAGCAGTTCTTC CASSDRERAGGPNEQFF NA TRBV6-1 NA 17 TRBJ2-1
TGTGCCAGCTCACCGACTGGGCGGGAGGTTTACAATGAGCAGTTCTTC CASSPTGREVYNEQFF TRBD2 TRBV18 NA 16 TRBJ2-1
TGTGCCAGCAGCCAGGCCGGGACAGATGGTGAAAAACTGTTTTTT CASSQAGTDGEKLFF TRBD1 TRBV28 NA 15 TRBJ1-4
TGTGCCAGCAGCGGACTGACAGGGGACTTCAATGAGCAGTTCTTC CASSGLTGDFNEQFF TRBD1 TRBV9 NA 15 TRBJ2-1
TGTGCCAGCAGTAGGGCAGGGGATAGCACAGATACGCAGTATTTT CASSRAGDSTDTQYF NA TRBV6-5 once 15 TRBJ2-3
TGTGCCAGCAGCCCGGGACAGCTCTATGGCTACACCTTC CASSPGQLYGYTF TRBD1 TRBV11-2 NA 13 TRBJ1-2
TGTGCCAGCAGCCCCCGGGCCAGCGGGAGGGCAGATACGCAGTATTTT CASSPRASGRADTQYF TRBD2 TRBV7-2 NA 16 TRBJ2-3
TGTGCCAGCAGCATTGGGGCTAGCGGGGCCTACAATGAGCAGTTCTTC CASSIGASGAYNEQFF TRBD2 TRBV5-4 NA 16 TRBJ2-1
TGCAGCGTTGTCACAGGGGTCGGTCAGCCCCAGCATTTT CSVVTGVGQPQHF TRBD1 TRBV29-1 few 13 TRBJ1-5
TGTGCCTGGAGTTCACTAGCTTCTATAGGTGAGCAGTTCTTC CAWSSLASIGEQFF NA TRBV30 NA 14 TRBJ2-1
TGTGCCAGTAGTATACGACAACTCACCGGGGAGCTGTTTTTT CASSIRQLTGELFF NA TRBV19 NA 14 TRBJ2-2
TGTGCCACCAGTGCGGGGGAGACCCAGTACTTC CATSAGETQYF NA TRBV24-1 NA 11 TRBJ2-5
TGTGCCAGCAGTTTCGCGGGAGTGAGAGAGACCCAGTACTTC CASSFAGVRETQYF TRBD2 TRBV6-5 NA 14 TRBJ2-5
TGCGCCAGCAGCCCGGGTGGCGGGGGGGGCACAGATACGCAGTATTTT CASSPGGGGGTDTQYF TRBD2 TRBV5-1 NA 16 TRBJ2-3
TGTGCCAGCAGTGGAACTAGCTCCTACAATGAGCAGTTCTTC CASSGTSSYNEQFF NA TRBV6-2/TRBV6-3 NA 14 TRBJ2-1
TGTGCCAGCAGCTTAGCCGTCAGCCAAGAGACCCAGTACTTC CASSLAVSQETQYF NA TRBV7-9 NA 14 TRBJ2-5
TGTGCTAGTGGTTCGTTCAGGGGGCGAGAGACCCAGTACTTC CASGSFRGRETQYF TRBD1 TRBV12-5 NA 14 TRBJ2-5
TGTGCCAGCAGAAAACAGGGTTCTGGGGCCAACGTCCTGACTTTC CASRKQGSGANVLTF NA TRBV6-1 NA 15 TRBJ2-6
TGTGCCAGCAGCTTAGGGGGGGACCAAGAGACCCAGTACTTC CASSLGGDQETQYF NA TRBV7-8 NA 14 TRBJ2-5
TGTGCCAGCTCACCACATCCCGCGAGCACCGGGGAGCTGTTTTTT CASSPHPASTGELFF NA TRBV18 NA 15 TRBJ2-2
TGTGCCAGCAGCAGTTCCTCCCTCGGGGGTGATGAAAAACTGTTTTTT CASSSSSLGGDEKLFF NA TRBV5-5 NA 16 TRBJ1-4
TGTGCCAGCAGCACCCGGATAGCGGACGCGAACACCGGGGAGCTGTTTTTT CASSTRIADANTGELFF NA TRBV9 NA 17 TRBJ2-2